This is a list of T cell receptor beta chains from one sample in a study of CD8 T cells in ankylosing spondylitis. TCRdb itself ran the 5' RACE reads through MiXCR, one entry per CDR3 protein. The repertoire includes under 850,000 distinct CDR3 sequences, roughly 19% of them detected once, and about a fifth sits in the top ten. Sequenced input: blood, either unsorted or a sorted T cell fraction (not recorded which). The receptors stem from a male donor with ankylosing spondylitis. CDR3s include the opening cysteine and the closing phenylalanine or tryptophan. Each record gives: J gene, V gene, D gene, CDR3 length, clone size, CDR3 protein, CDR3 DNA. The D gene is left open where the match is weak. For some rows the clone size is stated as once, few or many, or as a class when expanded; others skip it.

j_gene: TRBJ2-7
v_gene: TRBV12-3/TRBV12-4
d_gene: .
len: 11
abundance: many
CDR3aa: CASSLRGEQYF
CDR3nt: TGTGCCAGCAGTTTAAGGGGTGAGCAGTACTTC

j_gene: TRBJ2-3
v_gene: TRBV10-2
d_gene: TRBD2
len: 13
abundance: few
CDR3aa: CASSEWGGDTQYF
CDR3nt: TGCGCCAGCAGTGAGTGGGGGGGGGATACGCAGTATTTT

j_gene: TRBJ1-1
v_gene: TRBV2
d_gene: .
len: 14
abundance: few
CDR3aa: CASSEQEMNTEAFF
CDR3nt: TGTGCCAGCAGTGAGCAGGAGATGAACACTGAAGCTTTCTTT

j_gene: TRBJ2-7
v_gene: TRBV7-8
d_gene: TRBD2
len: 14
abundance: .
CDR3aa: CASSSLSGGDEQYF
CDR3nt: TGTGCCAGCAGCTCTCTCTCGGGAGGGGACGAGCAGTACTTC

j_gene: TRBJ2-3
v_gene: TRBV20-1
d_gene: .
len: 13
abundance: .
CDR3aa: CSASKQGTDTQYF
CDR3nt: TGCAGTGCTAGTAAACAGGGAACAGATACGCAGTATTTT

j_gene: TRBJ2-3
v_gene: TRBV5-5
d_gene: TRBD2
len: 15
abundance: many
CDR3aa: CASSFLAGDTDTQYF
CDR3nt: TGTGCCAGCAGCTTCCTAGCGGGGGACACAGATACGCAGTATTTT

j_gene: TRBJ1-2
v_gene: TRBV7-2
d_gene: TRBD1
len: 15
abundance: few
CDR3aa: CASSPPGQGPYGYTF
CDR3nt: TGTGCCAGCAGCCCACCGGGACAGGGGCCCTATGGCTACACCTTC

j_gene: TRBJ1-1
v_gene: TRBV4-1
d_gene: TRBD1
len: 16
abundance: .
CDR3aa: CASSLRTGMPNTEAFF
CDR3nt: TGCGCCAGCAGCCTCCGGACAGGGATGCCGAACACTGAAGCTTTCTTT

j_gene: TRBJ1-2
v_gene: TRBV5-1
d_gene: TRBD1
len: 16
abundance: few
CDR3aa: CASSLTGTEGARGYTF
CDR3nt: TGCGCCAGCAGCTTAACCGGGACAGAAGGAGCTCGTGGCTACACCTTC

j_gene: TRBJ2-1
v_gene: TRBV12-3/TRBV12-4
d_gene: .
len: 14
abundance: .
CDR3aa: CASSFSDRDDEQFF
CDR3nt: TGTGCCAGCAGTTTCTCTGACCGGGACGATGAGCAGTTCTTC

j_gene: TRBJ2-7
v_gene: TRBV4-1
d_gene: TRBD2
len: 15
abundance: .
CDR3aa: CASSQVAGEFYEQYF
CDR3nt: TGCGCCAGCAGCCAGGTAGCGGGAGAGTTTTACGAGCAGTACTTC

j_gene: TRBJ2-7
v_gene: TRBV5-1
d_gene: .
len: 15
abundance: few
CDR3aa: CASSPRTDAIAEQYF
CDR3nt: TGCGCCAGCAGCCCGCGGACAGACGCTATAGCCGAGCAGTACTTC

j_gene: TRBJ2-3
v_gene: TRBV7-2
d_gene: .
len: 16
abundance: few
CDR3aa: CASSSQTGTSTDTQYF
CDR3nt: TGTGCCAGCAGCTCCCAAACAGGGACCAGCACAGATACGCAGTATTTT

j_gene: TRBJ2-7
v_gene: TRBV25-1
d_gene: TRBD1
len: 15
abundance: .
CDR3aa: CASSGDRGESYEQYF
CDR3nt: TGTGCCAGCAGTGGGGACAGGGGGGAATCTTACGAGCAGTACTTC

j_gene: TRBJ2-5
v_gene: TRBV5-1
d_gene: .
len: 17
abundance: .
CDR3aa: CASSLAGLGNHQETQYF
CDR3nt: TGCGCCAGCAGCTTGGCCGGTCTCGGGAACCATCAAGAGACCCAGTACTTC

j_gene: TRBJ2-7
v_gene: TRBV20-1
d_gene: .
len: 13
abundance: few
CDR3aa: CSATDRISYEQYF
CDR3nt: TGCAGTGCTACCGACAGAATCTCCTACGAGCAGTACTTC

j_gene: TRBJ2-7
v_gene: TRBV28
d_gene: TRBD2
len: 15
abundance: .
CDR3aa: CASSPPGSGWFEQYF
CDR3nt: TGTGCCAGCAGTCCCCCGGGTAGCGGGTGGTTCGAGCAGTACTTC

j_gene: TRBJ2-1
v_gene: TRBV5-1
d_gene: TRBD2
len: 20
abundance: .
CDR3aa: CASSYVSGGGRTLTYNEQFF
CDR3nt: TGCGCCAGCAGCTATGTCAGCGGGGGGGGACGCACACTTACTTACAATGAGCAGTTCTTC

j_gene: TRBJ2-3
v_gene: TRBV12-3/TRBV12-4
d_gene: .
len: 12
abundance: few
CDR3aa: CASSFFSNTQYF
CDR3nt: TGTGCCAGCAGTTTTTTCTCAAATACGCAGTATTTT

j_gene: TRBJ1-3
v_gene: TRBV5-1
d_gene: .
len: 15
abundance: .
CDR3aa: CASSLEVSSGNTIYF
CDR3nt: TGCGCCAGCAGCTTGGAGGTCAGCTCTGGAAACACCATATATTTT

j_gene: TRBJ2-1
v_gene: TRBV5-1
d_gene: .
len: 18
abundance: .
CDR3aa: CASSLAVGSGSSYNEQFF
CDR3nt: TGCGCCAGCAGCTTGGCCGTTGGGTCGGGGAGCTCCTACAATGAGCAGTTCTTC

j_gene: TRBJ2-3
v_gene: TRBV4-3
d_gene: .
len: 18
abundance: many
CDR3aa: CASSQDRASASSTDTQYF
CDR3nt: TGCGCCAGCAGCCAAGATAGGGCTAGTGCTTCTAGCACAGATACGCAGTATTTT

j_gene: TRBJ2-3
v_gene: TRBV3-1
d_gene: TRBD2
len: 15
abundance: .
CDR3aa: CASSQGLALTDTQYF
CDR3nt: TGTGCCAGCAGCCAGGGACTAGCGCTCACAGATACGCAGTATTTT

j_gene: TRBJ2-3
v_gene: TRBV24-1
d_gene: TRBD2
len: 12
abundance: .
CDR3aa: CATGGRGNTQYF
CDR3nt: TGTGCCACGGGCGGGAGGGGAAATACGCAGTATTTT

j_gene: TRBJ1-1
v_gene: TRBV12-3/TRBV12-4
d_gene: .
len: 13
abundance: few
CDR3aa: CASSPPGLPEAFF
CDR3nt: TGTGCCAGCAGTCCCCCCGGACTTCCTGAAGCTTTCTTT

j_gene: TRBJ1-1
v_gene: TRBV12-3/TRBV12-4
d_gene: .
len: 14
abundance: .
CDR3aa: CASSFKGTNTEAFF
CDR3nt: TGTGCCAGCAGTTTTAAAGGGACCAACACTGAAGCTTTCTTT

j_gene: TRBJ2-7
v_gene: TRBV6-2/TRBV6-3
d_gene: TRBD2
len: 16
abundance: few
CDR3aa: CASNSGTSVSSYEQYF
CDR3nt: TGTGCCAGCAATAGTGGGACTAGCGTAAGCTCCTACGAGCAGTACTTC

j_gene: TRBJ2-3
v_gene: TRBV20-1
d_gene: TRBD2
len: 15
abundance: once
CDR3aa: CSAVNALRGTDTQYF
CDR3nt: TGCAGTGCCGTAAACGCGTTGCGGGGGACAGATACGCAGTATTTT

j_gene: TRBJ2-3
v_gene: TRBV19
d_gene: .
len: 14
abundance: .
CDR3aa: CTSSMTRTEDTQYF
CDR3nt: TGTACCAGTAGTATGACCCGGACAGAAGATACGCAGTATTTT

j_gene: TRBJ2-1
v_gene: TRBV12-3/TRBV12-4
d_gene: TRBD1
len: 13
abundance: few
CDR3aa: CASRPTGKDEQFF
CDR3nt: TGTGCCAGCAGACCGACAGGGAAGGATGAGCAGTTCTTC

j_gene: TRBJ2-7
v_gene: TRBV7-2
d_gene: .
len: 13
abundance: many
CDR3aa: CASSSRGFYEQYF
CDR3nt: TGTGCCAGCAGCTCACGGGGTTTCTACGAGCAGTACTTC

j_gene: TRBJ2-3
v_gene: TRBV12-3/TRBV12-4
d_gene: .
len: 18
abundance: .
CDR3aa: CASSLTLDRSLSTDTQYF
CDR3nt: TGTGCCAGCAGTTTAACTTTAGACAGGTCCCTTAGCACAGATACGCAGTATTTT

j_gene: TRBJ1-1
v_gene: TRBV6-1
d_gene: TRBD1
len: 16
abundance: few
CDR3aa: CASSALPGQGGTEAFF
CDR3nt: TGTGCCAGCAGTGCCTTACCGGGACAGGGGGGCACTGAAGCTTTCTTT

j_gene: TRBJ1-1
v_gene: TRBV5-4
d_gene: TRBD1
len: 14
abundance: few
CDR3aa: CASSSGTVIAEAFF
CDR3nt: TGTGCCAGCAGCTCCGGGACAGTGATAGCTGAAGCTTTCTTT

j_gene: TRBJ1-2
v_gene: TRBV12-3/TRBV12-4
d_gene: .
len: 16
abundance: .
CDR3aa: CASSLRQGKTNYGYTF
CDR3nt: TGTGCCAGCAGTTTGCGGCAGGGGAAGACTAACTATGGCTACACCTTC

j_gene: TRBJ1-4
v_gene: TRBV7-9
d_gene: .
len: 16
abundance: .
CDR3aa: CASSLSGLGANEKLFF
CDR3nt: TGTGCCAGCAGCTTATCGGGTCTGGGGGCCAATGAAAAACTGTTTTTT

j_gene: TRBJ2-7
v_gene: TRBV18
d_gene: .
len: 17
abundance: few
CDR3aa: CASSPQTPTNFYYEQYF
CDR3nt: TGTGCCAGCTCACCCCAAACCCCGACTAACTTTTACTACGAGCAGTACTTC

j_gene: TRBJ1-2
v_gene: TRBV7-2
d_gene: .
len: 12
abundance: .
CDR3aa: CASSPTRYGYTF
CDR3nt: TGTGCCAGCAGTCCTACCCGCTATGGCTACACCTTC

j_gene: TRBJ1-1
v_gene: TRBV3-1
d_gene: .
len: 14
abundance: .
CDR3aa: CASSQQGLGAEAFF
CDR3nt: TGTGCCAGCAGCCAGCAAGGACTAGGCGCTGAAGCTTTCTTT

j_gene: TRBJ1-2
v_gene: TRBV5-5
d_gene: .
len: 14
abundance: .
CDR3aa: CASSPRAQVYGYTF
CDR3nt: TGTGCCAGCAGCCCGAGGGCGCAGGTCTATGGCTACACCTTC

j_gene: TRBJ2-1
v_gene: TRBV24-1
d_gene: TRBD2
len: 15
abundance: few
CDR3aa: CATSDSLAAGNEQFF
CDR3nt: TGTGCCACCAGTGATTCCCTAGCGGCCGGCAATGAGCAGTTCTTC

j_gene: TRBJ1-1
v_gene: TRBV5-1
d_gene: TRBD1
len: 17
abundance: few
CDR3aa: CASSLSPGGSLGTEAFF
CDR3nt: TGCGCCAGCAGCTTGTCGCCAGGGGGGTCGTTGGGCACTGAAGCTTTCTTT

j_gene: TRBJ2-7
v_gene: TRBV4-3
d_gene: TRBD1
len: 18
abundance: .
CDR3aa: CASSHLTSGQGAWYEQYF
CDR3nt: TGCGCCAGCAGCCACCTAACGAGCGGACAGGGGGCGTGGTACGAGCAGTACTTC